A selection of T cell receptor beta chains follows, all from one sample in a study of T cell responses to AZD1222 COVID-19 vaccine. Repertoires were generated with immunoSEQ multiplex PCR, while TCRdb's copy carries only in-frame clones and drops some. Among 140,000 or so clones listed, about nine tenths were seen once. This specimen was peripheral blood, taken 28 days after the second AZD1222 dose. Receptors were obtained from an adult who received the AZD1222 COVID-19 vaccine. The CDR3 runs from the conserved cysteine through the conserved F or W. Some rows have no size entry. The others give once, few or many, or a class for an expanded clone.

size,J,V,CDR3
.,TRBJ1-3,TRBV7-9,CASSSTGVFGNTIYF
.,TRBJ1-5,TRBV29-1,CSAQFNSNQPQHF
.,TRBJ1-3,TRBV7-2,CASSFQGTSGNTIYF
.,TRBJ2-7,TRBV29-1,CSVEASGYEQYF
once,TRBJ1-5,TRBV10-3,CAISRGEGSNQPQHF
.,TRBJ2-1,TRBV29-1,CSVEGTGTGPYNEQFF
.,TRBJ1-5,TRBV7-2,CASSLLFGGGGQPQHF
.,TRBJ2-3,TRBV5-6,CASSLWLAGDTQYF
.,TRBJ1-2,TRBV19,CATYEGYGYTF
.,TRBJ2-7,TRBV7-3,CASSLGDSYEQYF
.,TRBJ2-1,TRBV5-6,CASSLGTVQYNEQFF
.,TRBJ1-1,TRBV27,CASSLGANTEAFF
.,TRBJ2-5,TRBV3-1/TRBV3-2,CASSQETQYF
few,TRBJ2-7,TRBV19,CASSIDPGTREYEQYF
.,TRBJ2-6,TRBV30,CAWAPDLRANVLTF
.,TRBJ2-7,TRBV27,CASSFEGPTYEQYF
.,TRBJ1-1,TRBV7-2,CASSSWDIRSSTEAFF
once,TRBJ2-7,TRBV18,CASSPPVWQGAFDEQYF
.,TRBJ2-7,TRBV27,CASSLSPHGGRDEQYF
.,TRBJ1-1,TRBV10-3,CAIRGTGRNTEAFF
.,TRBJ1-2,TRBV27,CASSPGGQSYGYTF
.,TRBJ2-2,TRBV30,CAWSVRPFTGELFF
.,TRBJ2-7,TRBV4-2,CASSQEAGGQPSYEQYF
.,TRBJ1-4,TRBV19,CASSIRSNSYEKLFF
.,TRBJ2-1,TRBV7-8,CASSPLLPNEQFF
.,TRBJ1-5,TRBV19,CASSEDRATQPQHF
.,TRBJ2-7,TRBV2,CASRSGLSSYEQYF
.,TRBJ2-7,TRBV7-3,CASSHPGHALQEQYF
.,TRBJ1-2,TRBV7-2,CASSLGTGINYGYTF
.,TRBJ1-1,TRBV5-1,CASSLGWEGPTEAFF
.,TRBJ2-3,TRBV10-3,CAISPRPFNTDTQYF
.,TRBJ1-5,TRBV3-1/TRBV3-2,CASSLRWDSNQPQHF
.,TRBJ1-2,TRBV12-3/TRBV12-4,CASSSGQGKGYTF
.,TRBJ2-1,TRBV12-5,CASGLVNEQFF
.,TRBJ2-6,TRBV4-2,CASSQDLQGGSGGANVLTF
.,TRBJ2-1,TRBV2,CASTTREQFF
.,TRBJ2-7,TRBV27,CASSLWGSGSEQYF
.,TRBJ1-2,TRBV27,CASSRQGGLVYGYTF
.,TRBJ1-2,TRBV29-1,CSVATGVRGGYTF
.,TRBJ1-2,TRBV4-3,CASSLSNRSPNYGYTF
.,TRBJ2-6,TRBV4-2,CASSQVQGTSGANVLTF
few,TRBJ1-6,TRBV28,CASSPSGAPNNSPLHF
.,TRBJ1-2,TRBV4-1,CASSHPGQGTSNYGYTF
.,TRBJ2-4,TRBV10-3,CATTPDRAQNIQYF
.,TRBJ1-2,TRBV4-2,CASSGLTGNYGYTF
.,TRBJ2-7,TRBV28,CASSLVGPYEQYF
.,TRBJ2-1,TRBV6-5,CASSYLGQGGRNEQFF
once,TRBJ2-5,TRBV5-1,CASSPHQAEEAQYF
.,TRBJ1-1,TRBV7-2,CASTLSPGGRTEAFF
.,TRBJ2-7,TRBV28,CASSFFGPYEQYF
.,TRBJ1-4,TRBV6-5,CASSRSYAGEKLFF
.,TRBJ1-1,TRBV28,CASRILRSGTEAFF
.,TRBJ2-7,TRBV7-9,CASSFIARGFYEQYF